This is a list of T cell receptor beta chains from one sample in a study of blood T cell repertoires in COVID-19. The protocol was immunoSEQ multiplex PCR, while the TCRdb copy is restricted to in-frame clones and leaves out a portion. In the table there are about 250,000 clones, about 88% of which are singletons. Sequenced sample: PBMCs or T cells enriched from blood (not recorded which). These receptors all stem from a woman aged 45 to 65 who had recovered from COVID-19. CDR3s include the opening cysteine and the closing phenylalanine or tryptophan. A D gene is named only where the DNA matches it firmly. Clone size is stated in some rows and not others, as once, few, many or a class when expanded.

D gene: -; CDR3 length: 16; J gene: TRBJ2-1; V gene: TRBV21-1; clone size: -; CDR3 protein: CASSKVPTGAYNEQFF; CDR3 DNA: TGTGCCAGCAGCAAAGTTCCGACAGGGGCCTACAATGAGCAGTTCTTC
D gene: TRBD2; CDR3 length: 15; J gene: TRBJ2-1; V gene: TRBV7-2; clone size: once; CDR3 protein: CASSPGLAGGGEQFF; CDR3 DNA: TGTGCCAGCAGCCCTGGACTAGCGGGAGGGGGTGAGCAGTTCTTC
D gene: -; CDR3 length: 15; J gene: TRBJ1-2; V gene: TRBV28; clone size: -; CDR3 protein: CASSGGKAGTGGYTF; CDR3 DNA: TGTGCCAGCAGTGGGGGGAAAGCTGGGACCGGGGGCTACACCTTC
D gene: TRBD1; CDR3 length: 15; J gene: TRBJ1-1; V gene: TRBV3-1/TRBV3-2; clone size: once; CDR3 protein: CASSQRGAGQAEAFF; CDR3 DNA: TGTGCCAGCAGCCAACGCGGTGCGGGACAGGCTGAAGCTTTCTTT
D gene: -; CDR3 length: 12; J gene: TRBJ1-2; V gene: TRBV30; clone size: -; CDR3 protein: CAWSDPGYGYTF; CDR3 DNA: TGTGCCTGGAGTGATCCGGGGTATGGCTACACCTTC
D gene: TRBD2; CDR3 length: 17; J gene: TRBJ2-7; V gene: TRBV5-4; clone size: -; CDR3 protein: CASRTGGPTSGSLEQYF; CDR3 DNA: TGTGCCAGCAGAACGGGCGGGCCGACTAGCGGGAGTCTCGAGCAGTACTTC
D gene: TRBD1; CDR3 length: 13; J gene: TRBJ1-2; V gene: TRBV5-4; clone size: -; CDR3 protein: CASSSRQGGGYTF; CDR3 DNA: TGTGCCAGCAGCTCACGGCAGGGGGGCGGCTACACCTTC
D gene: -; CDR3 length: 15; J gene: TRBJ1-3; V gene: TRBV19; clone size: -; CDR3 protein: CASTPARTGGNTIYF; CDR3 DNA: TGTGCCAGTACCCCCGCGCGCACCGGTGGAAACACCATATATTTT
D gene: -; CDR3 length: 13; J gene: TRBJ1-5; V gene: TRBV2; clone size: -; CDR3 protein: CASSDSGYQPQHF; CDR3 DNA: TGTGCCAGCAGTGATTCAGGCTATCAGCCCCAGCATTTT
D gene: -; CDR3 length: 19; J gene: TRBJ1-6; V gene: TRBV7-2; clone size: -; CDR3 protein: CASSLARGRPGSYNSPLHF; CDR3 DNA: TGTGCCAGCAGCTTGGCCCGTGGCAGGCCTGGCTCCTATAATTCACCCCTCCACTTT
D gene: TRBD2; CDR3 length: 15; J gene: TRBJ2-5; V gene: TRBV20-1; clone size: -; CDR3 protein: CSASRLAGVLETQYF; CDR3 DNA: TGCAGTGCGAGTCGGCTAGCGGGAGTCTTGGAGACCCAGTACTTC
D gene: TRBD1; CDR3 length: 15; J gene: TRBJ2-7; V gene: TRBV6-2/TRBV6-3; clone size: -; CDR3 protein: CASSITGQGLHEQYF; CDR3 DNA: TGTGCCAGCAGTATAACAGGACAGGGGCTGCACGAGCAGTACTTC
D gene: -; CDR3 length: 14; J gene: TRBJ2-1; V gene: TRBV15; clone size: -; CDR3 protein: CATSRVTAYNEQFF; CDR3 DNA: TGTGCCACCAGCAGGGTGACAGCTTACAATGAGCAGTTCTTC
D gene: TRBD2; CDR3 length: 16; J gene: TRBJ2-2; V gene: TRBV9; clone size: few; CDR3 protein: CASSPGTSGKYGELFF; CDR3 DNA: TGTGCCAGCAGCCCGGGGACTAGCGGAAAATACGGGGAGCTGTTTTTT
D gene: -; CDR3 length: 14; J gene: TRBJ1-2; V gene: TRBV5-1; clone size: few; CDR3 protein: CASSSGGLGYGYTF; CDR3 DNA: TGCGCCAGCAGCTCCGGGGGGCTCGGCTATGGCTACACCTTC
D gene: -; CDR3 length: 15; J gene: TRBJ2-7; V gene: TRBV10-3; clone size: -; CDR3 protein: CAISLTAGVTLEQYF; CDR3 DNA: TGTGCCATCAGCCTGACCGCCGGGGTAACCCTCGAGCAGTACTTC
D gene: TRBD1; CDR3 length: 16; J gene: TRBJ1-5; V gene: TRBV19; clone size: -; CDR3 protein: CASSTPGQGNMQPQHF; CDR3 DNA: TGTGCCAGTAGTACTCCGGGACAGGGCAACATGCAGCCCCAGCATTTT
D gene: -; CDR3 length: 15; J gene: TRBJ2-7; V gene: TRBV6-5; clone size: -; CDR3 protein: CASSYGGTGSYEQYF; CDR3 DNA: TGTGCCAGCAGTTACGGTGGGACTGGGTCCTACGAGCAGTACTTC
D gene: TRBD2; CDR3 length: 19; J gene: TRBJ2-3; V gene: TRBV6-2/TRBV6-3; clone size: -; CDR3 protein: CASSYGIRTSGRGTDTQYF; CDR3 DNA: TGTGCCAGCAGTTACGGGATTCGGACTAGCGGGAGGGGGACAGATACGCAGTATTTT
D gene: -; CDR3 length: 13; J gene: TRBJ1-5; V gene: TRBV6-5; clone size: -; CDR3 protein: CASSLDRNQPQHF; CDR3 DNA: TGTGCCAGCAGCCTGGACAGAAATCAGCCCCAGCATTTT
D gene: TRBD2; CDR3 length: 16; J gene: TRBJ2-1; V gene: TRBV7-6; clone size: -; CDR3 protein: CASSLEVPSGNYEQFF; CDR3 DNA: TGTGCCAGCAGCTTAGAGGTTCCTAGCGGGAACTATGAGCAGTTCTTC
D gene: TRBD1; CDR3 length: 16; J gene: TRBJ1-3; V gene: TRBV28; clone size: -; CDR3 protein: CASSLTQGGTGNTIYF; CDR3 DNA: TGTGCCAGCAGTTTAACACAGGGGGGAACTGGAAACACCATATATTTT
D gene: TRBD2; CDR3 length: 14; J gene: TRBJ2-3; V gene: TRBV7-2; clone size: -; CDR3 protein: CASSFATSADTQYF; CDR3 DNA: TGTGCCAGCAGCTTCGCGACTAGCGCAGATACGCAGTATTTT
D gene: TRBD2; CDR3 length: 13; J gene: TRBJ2-7; V gene: TRBV24-1; clone size: -; CDR3 protein: CATSGREVAEQYF; CDR3 DNA: TGTGCCACCTCCGGGAGGGAGGTCGCCGAGCAGTACTTC
D gene: TRBD1; CDR3 length: 13; J gene: TRBJ2-1; V gene: TRBV2; clone size: once; CDR3 protein: CASMGTGGYEQFF; CDR3 DNA: TGTGCCAGCATGGGGACAGGGGGCTATGAGCAGTTCTTC
D gene: -; CDR3 length: 13; J gene: TRBJ1-2; V gene: TRBV7-9; clone size: -; CDR3 protein: CASSSVGGYGYTF; CDR3 DNA: TGTGCCAGCAGCTCGGTGGGAGGTTATGGCTACACCTTC
D gene: TRBD2; CDR3 length: 15; J gene: TRBJ2-1; V gene: TRBV6-5; clone size: -; CDR3 protein: CASRGLAGLYNEQFF; CDR3 DNA: TGTGCCAGCAGGGGCCTAGCGGGCCTATACAATGAGCAGTTCTTC
D gene: -; CDR3 length: 11; J gene: TRBJ2-1; V gene: TRBV7-2; clone size: -; CDR3 protein: CASSRNMGLFF; CDR3 DNA: TGTGCCAGCAGCCGAAACATGGGCCTGTTCTTC
D gene: -; CDR3 length: 14; J gene: TRBJ2-1; V gene: TRBV7-9; clone size: -; CDR3 protein: CASSSGLTRGEQFF; CDR3 DNA: TGTGCCAGCAGCTCAGGCCTGACTAGAGGCGAGCAGTTCTTC
D gene: TRBD1; CDR3 length: 16; J gene: TRBJ2-2; V gene: TRBV5-1; clone size: once; CDR3 protein: CASSQGGQENTGELFF; CDR3 DNA: TGCGCCAGCAGCCAGGGGGGACAGGAAAACACCGGGGAGCTGTTTTTT
D gene: -; CDR3 length: 14; J gene: TRBJ1-5; V gene: TRBV18; clone size: few; CDR3 protein: CASSPTGRDQPQHF; CDR3 DNA: TGTGCCAGCTCACCTACAGGGAGGGATCAGCCCCAGCATTTT
D gene: -; CDR3 length: 17; J gene: TRBJ2-7; V gene: TRBV5-6; clone size: -; CDR3 protein: CASSSDGHAGSPYEQYF; CDR3 DNA: TGTGCCAGCAGCTCTGACGGACATGCAGGGTCCCCCTACGAGCAGTACTTC
D gene: TRBD2; CDR3 length: 14; J gene: TRBJ2-1; V gene: TRBV5-1; clone size: once; CDR3 protein: CASSLGREFNEQFF; CDR3 DNA: TGCGCCAGCAGCTTGGGGCGGGAGTTCAATGAGCAGTTCTTC
D gene: TRBD1; CDR3 length: 14; J gene: TRBJ2-7; V gene: TRBV28; clone size: -; CDR3 protein: CASSLGTGGREQYF; CDR3 DNA: TGTGCCAGCAGTTTAGGGACAGGGGGAAGAGAGCAGTACTTC
D gene: TRBD2; CDR3 length: 16; J gene: TRBJ2-1; V gene: TRBV9; clone size: -; CDR3 protein: CASSPLGTSSYNEQFF; CDR3 DNA: TGTGCCAGCAGCCCCCTTGGGACTAGCTCCTACAATGAGCAGTTCTTC
D gene: TRBD2; CDR3 length: 15; J gene: TRBJ2-1; V gene: TRBV7-2; clone size: once; CDR3 protein: CASSLGLAGTVGLVF; CDR3 DNA: TGTGCCAGCAGCCTGGGACTAGCGGGGACTGTTGGCTTAGTCTTC
D gene: TRBD1; CDR3 length: 14; J gene: TRBJ2-7; V gene: TRBV5-6; clone size: -; CDR3 protein: CASRLGQGNHEQYF; CDR3 DNA: TGTGCCAGCAGACTGGGACAGGGGAACCACGAGCAGTACTTC
D gene: -; CDR3 length: 18; J gene: TRBJ1-4; V gene: TRBV4-3; clone size: -; CDR3 protein: CASSQLLPLAGDFEKLFF; CDR3 DNA: TGCGCCAGCAGCCAGTTACTCCCTTTGGCAGGCGATTTCGAAAAACTGTTTTTT
D gene: -; CDR3 length: 13; J gene: TRBJ1-2; V gene: TRBV5-1; clone size: once; CDR3 protein: CASSLDGVPGYTF; CDR3 DNA: TGCGCCAGCAGCTTGGACGGGGTACCTGGCTACACCTTC
D gene: -; CDR3 length: 11; J gene: TRBJ1-1; V gene: TRBV6-2/TRBV6-3; clone size: -; CDR3 protein: CASSLSTEAFF; CDR3 DNA: TGTGCCAGCAGCCTTAGCACTGAAGCTTTCTTT
D gene: -; CDR3 length: 10; J gene: TRBJ2-5; V gene: TRBV2; clone size: -; CDR3 protein: CASSYETQYF; CDR3 DNA: TGTGCCAGCAGTTATGAGACCCAGTACTTC
D gene: TRBD2; CDR3 length: 15; J gene: TRBJ2-7; V gene: TRBV27; clone size: -; CDR3 protein: CASSPLALSSYEQYF; CDR3 DNA: TGTGCCAGCAGTCCACTAGCGCTGAGCTCCTACGAGCAGTACTTC
D gene: -; CDR3 length: 15; J gene: TRBJ2-1; V gene: TRBV7-2; clone size: once; CDR3 protein: CASFKDYTSYNEQFF; CDR3 DNA: TGTGCCTCTTTCAAGGACTACACTTCCTACAATGAGCAGTTCTTC
D gene: TRBD1; CDR3 length: 16; J gene: TRBJ1-5; V gene: TRBV28; clone size: -; CDR3 protein: CASSSGGQGAVQPQHF; CDR3 DNA: TGTGCCAGCAGTTCGGGGGGACAGGGGGCAGTTCAGCCCCAGCATTTT
D gene: TRBD1; CDR3 length: 16; J gene: TRBJ1-3; V gene: TRBV30; clone size: -; CDR3 protein: CAWREPRTGTGNTIYF; CDR3 DNA: TGTGCCTGGAGAGAACCTCGGACAGGAACTGGAAACACCATATATTTT
D gene: -; CDR3 length: 13; J gene: TRBJ2-7; V gene: TRBV6-2/TRBV6-3; clone size: -; CDR3 protein: CASSYVRAYEQYF; CDR3 DNA: TGTGCCAGCAGTTACGTCAGGGCCTACGAGCAGTACTTC
D gene: TRBD2; CDR3 length: 16; J gene: TRBJ2-1; V gene: TRBV6-1; clone size: -; CDR3 protein: CASSGPIAGGPGEQFF; CDR3 DNA: TGTGCCAGCAGTGGGCCCATAGCGGGAGGGCCGGGTGAGCAGTTCTTC
D gene: -; CDR3 length: 14; J gene: TRBJ1-4; V gene: TRBV14; clone size: -; CDR3 protein: CASSQGRRPEKLFF; CDR3 DNA: TGTGCCAGCAGCCAAGGTCGGCGGCCCGAAAAACTGTTTTTT
D gene: -; CDR3 length: 13; J gene: TRBJ2-4; V gene: TRBV7-3; clone size: -; CDR3 protein: CASSKYREDIQYF; CDR3 DNA: TGTGCCAGCAGCAAATACAGGGAAGACATTCAGTACTTC
D gene: TRBD2; CDR3 length: 16; J gene: TRBJ2-7; V gene: TRBV4-3; clone size: -; CDR3 protein: CASSQDRGRAVYEQYF; CDR3 DNA: TGCGCCAGCAGCCAAGATCGCGGGAGGGCCGTTTACGAGCAGTACTTC
D gene: -; CDR3 length: 14; J gene: TRBJ2-3; V gene: TRBV18; clone size: -; CDR3 protein: CASSPGVRTDTQYF; CDR3 DNA: TGTGCCAGCTCACCGGGAGTCAGAACAGATACGCAGTATTTT
D gene: -; CDR3 length: 13; J gene: TRBJ1-3; V gene: TRBV3-1/TRBV3-2; clone size: -; CDR3 protein: CASSRRPGSPIYF; CDR3 DNA: TGTGCCAGCAGCCGCCGACCGGGATCTCCCATATATTTT
D gene: -; CDR3 length: 14; J gene: TRBJ2-7; V gene: TRBV6-2/TRBV6-3; clone size: -; CDR3 protein: CASSMRTVSYEQYF; CDR3 DNA: TGTGCCAGCAGTATGCGGACAGTCTCCTACGAGCAGTACTTC